These 20 T cell receptor beta chains originate from one sample sequenced in a study of T cell clonality in common variable immunodeficiency. These receptors have no identified antigens. TCRdb keeps only in-frame clones here, not all; method: immunoSEQ multiplex PCR. Altogether some 27,000 clones were found in the sample, and no singletons occur. Study-wide results and caveats: In common variable immunodeficiency, TCR beta chains reportedly carried fewer deletions and N-nucleotide insertions.

Sequenced input: peripheral blood mononuclear cells. The receptor set was obtained from a human donor with common variable immunodeficiency.

This clone was detected only a few times. With the read ending 3 residues before the CDR3 end, the germline J gene is used to fill in that end. This rearrangement joins TRBV6-2 or TRBV6-3 to TRBJ2-7, with TRBD2 matching 8 bases. This CDR3 is 14 amino acids long. The trim removed 7 bases at V and 6 bases at J, leaving 11 bases unmatched. CDR1 and CDR2 from the germline V gene are MNHEY and SVGEGT. Partial CDR3 DNA: TGTGCCAGCACGGTGGGTAGCGGGGTCGGCGAG. It encodes CASTVGSGVGE. The CDR3 as a whole reads CASTVGSGVGEQYF.

About this clone itself: The observed sequence ends 3 residues before the CDR3 terminus, with the missing tail filled in from the germline J gene. The chain uses TRBV19 and TRBJ2-1; 7 bases are shared with TRBD2. The length of the CDR3 is 15 residues. Germline values: CDR1 LNHDA, CDR2 SQIVND (reference sequence). V lost 1 base and J lost 3; bases outside the gene matches: 3. CDR3 DNA, as far as it was read: TGTGCCAGTAGTATAGTAAGGACTAGCTACAATGAG. This encodes CASSIVRTSYNE. The whole CDR3 sequence reads CASSIVRTSYNEQFF.

Incomplete CDR3 DNA: TGCAGCGTTGCGGGGGGCGCAGATACG. This encodes CSVAGGADT. The whole CDR3 protein reads CSVAGGADTQYF. V usage is TRBV29-1 and J usage is TRBJ2-3, with a tentative D call TRBD2 (7 bases). Sequencing ends 3 residues short of the CDR3 end; the germline J gene provides the rest. The CDR3 runs to 12 residues. V lost 4 bases and J lost 4, with 9 bases in between. In germline, CDR1 is SQVTM, CDR2 ANQGSEA.

This clone came up many times. The read ends 3 residues before the CDR3 terminus; that terminus is restored from the germline J gene. The J gene is TRBJ1-4, the V gene TRBV10-1, with 8 bases aligning to TRBD1. J gave up 4 bases and V 1 base, and 2 bases lay outside the gene matches. This CDR3 region has 15 residues. Germline values: CDR1 WNHNN, CDR2 SYGVQD (reference sequence). The sequenced CDR3 bases are TGCGCCAGCAGTGAGTGGGACAGGCGTAATGAAAAA. It is translated as CASSEWDRRNEK. The whole CDR3 region reads CASSEWDRRNEKLFF.

About this clone itself: With the read ending 3 residues before the CDR3 end, the germline J gene is used to fill in that end. The V gene is TRBV5-1, the J gene TRBJ2-5, with 7 positions matching TRBD1. This CDR3 is built from 16 residues. Germline assignment: CDR1 SGHRS and CDR2 YFSETQ. Unmatched junction bases numbered 14, after V lost 4 bases and J lost 5 bases. CDR3 loop: CASSTEGTALGETQYF. The sequenced CDR3 bases are TGCGCCAGCAGCACTGAAGGGACAGCTCTAGGGGAGACC.

This clone was picked up a small number of times. The read finishes 3 residues shy of the CDR3 end, and the germline J gene is used to complete it. This chain joins TRBV19 and TRBJ2-6; 7 bases fit TRBD1. The trim removed 11 bases at V and 0 bases at J, leaving 10 bases unmatched. Germline values: CDR1 LNHDA, CDR2 SQIVND (reference sequence). The CDR3 is 16 residues long. The CDR3 loop reads CAARPQGVSGANVLTF. CDR3 DNA, as far as it was read: TGTGCCGCCCGCCCGCAGGGGGTCTCTGGGGCCAACGTC. Full variable domain (outside the CDR3, taken from reference TRBV19 and TRBJ2-6): DGGITQSPKYLFRKEGQNVTLSCEQNLNHDAMYWYRQDPGQGLRLIYYSQIVNDFQKGDIAEGYSVSREKKESFPLTVTSAQKNPTAFYLCAARPQGVSGANVLTFGAGSRLTVL.

Only a few counts were recorded for this clone. At one end the junction does not follow the germline gene, possibly because of a read error. Coverage ceases 3 residues before the CDR3 finishes, and the germline J gene fills in the end. V and J are TRBV7-7 and TRBJ2-5; 8 positions match TRBD2. The CDR3 totals 15 residues. From germline, CDR1 is SSHAT and CDR2 FNYEAQ (reference sequence). CDR3 bases read: TGTGCTAGCAGGCCGGGACTAGGGACCCAAGAGACC. This codes for CASRPGLGTQET. The entire CDR3 reads CASRPGLGTQETQYF.

This clone has more than one count but fewer than ten. Sequencing ends 3 residues short of the CDR3 end; the germline J gene provides the rest. The chain couples TRBV7-3 to TRBJ2-3; 7 bases line up with TRBD1. The CDR3 extends over 14 amino acids. In germline, CDR1 is SGHTA, CDR2 FQGTGA. The V and J ends lost 5 bases and 3 bases, in that order; junction bases with no gene match: 5. The sequenced part of the CDR3 DNA is TGTGCCAGCAGCCGGGACAGTGGGACAGATACG. It yields the protein CASSRDSGTDT. In full, the CDR3 is CASSRDSGTDTQYF.

This clone was seen repeatedly, ten times or more. The sequenced fragment ends 3 residues before the CDR3 boundary, so the rest is inferred from the germline J gene. This chain links TRBV5-6 with TRBJ1-5; D is possibly TRBD1 (5 bases). Trimming pared 5 bases from V and 5 bases from J, leaving 8 bases between. Germline V lookup: CDR1 SGHDT, CDR2 YYEEEE. The CDR3 has 12 amino acids. CDR3 region: CASSSGDQPQHF. The covered CDR3 bases are TGTGCCAGCAGTTCGGGGGATCAGCCC.

In the case of this clone: At one boundary the junction diverges from the germline segment, which might be a read error. The read finishes 3 residues shy of the CDR3 end, and the germline J gene is used to complete it. V usage is TRBV7-7 and J usage is TRBJ2-5; either TRBD1 or TRBD2 may supply D (6 bases each). CDR3 length: 16 residues. From germline, CDR1 is SSHAT and CDR2 FNYEAQ (reference sequence). The CDR3 is CASSLGGGLNQETQYF. Incomplete CDR3 DNA: TGTGCTAGCAGCTTAGGAGGGGGTCTAAATCAAGAGACC.

This clone was seen a few times. The observed sequence ends 3 residues before the CDR3 terminus, with the missing tail filled in from the germline J gene. This chain joins TRBV19 and TRBJ1-2; 8 bases match TRBD1. V lost 5 bases, J lost 7 bases, and 6 bases stayed unmatched. This CDR3 comprises 13 residues. The V gene's germline CDR1 is LNHDA and CDR2 SQIVND (reference sequence). Here the CDR3 reads CASSVDRGLGYTF. The sequenced part of the CDR3 DNA is TGTGCCAGTAGTGTCGACAGGGGACTTGGC.

This clone was seen only a few times. The read ends 3 residues before the CDR3 terminus; that terminus is restored from the germline J gene. The V gene is TRBV19, the J gene TRBJ1-1; TRBD1 matches at 9 bases. Germline assignment: CDR1 LNHDA and CDR2 SQIVND (reference sequence). This CDR3 has 14 amino acids. Trimming at V came to 6 bases and at J to 3 bases, leaving 5 bases not matched to a gene. CDR3 amino acids: CASSQTGGDTEAFF. The part of the CDR3 DNA that was read is TGTGCCAGTAGCCAGACAGGGGGGGACACTGAA.

This clone has ten or more counts. The read terminates 3 residues ahead of where the CDR3 ends, so the germline J gene completes it. The chain combines TRBV18 with TRBJ1-1; D remains unclear. Germline CDR1 and CDR2: KGHSH and LQKENI. The CDR3 runs to 13 residues. V was clipped by 0 bases and J by 4 bases, with 6 bases between them. CDR3 region: CASSPPLVTEAFF. The CDR3 DNA, read in part, is TGTGCCAGCTCACCACCTTTAGTCACTGAA.

The table lists this clone with a few counts. The read is 3 residues too short to cover the CDR3 end, so that end is filled in from the germline J gene. This chain uses TRBV5-5 with TRBJ2-3; D is unresolved. The CDR3 length is 12 residues. With 0 bases removed from V and 5 bases from J, the gap between germline ends came to 4 bases. Germline CDR1 is SGHKS and CDR2 is YYEKEE (reference sequence). This CDR3 is CASSLGLDTQYF. CDR3 bases read: TGTGCCAGCAGCTTGGGACTAGATACG.

This clone was picked up many times. The read finishes 3 residues shy of the CDR3 end, and the germline J gene is used to complete it. V is TRBV4-2 and J is TRBJ2-7, with TRBD1 matching 9 bases. Germline CDR1 and CDR2: LGHNA and YNFKEQ. This CDR3 has 16 amino acids. V gave up 0 bases and J gave up 5 bases; unmatched junction bases: 8. Partial CDR3 DNA: TGTGCCAGCAGCCAAGATAGGGGACAGGGTGGCAACGAG. Protein product: CASSQDRGQGGNE. The whole CDR3 sequence is CASSQDRGQGGNEQYF.

Comments on this clone: The sequence runs out 3 residues before the end of the CDR3; the remainder is reconstructed from the germline J gene. V usage is TRBV19 and J usage is TRBJ1-2, with D possibly being TRBD1 (5 bases). Trimming removed 6 bases from V and 3 bases from J, with 14 bases in between. This CDR3 spans 14 amino acids. Germline loops: CDR1 LNHDA, CDR2 SQIVND (reference sequence). CDR3 bases read: TGTGCCAGTAGCGAGCAGGGTATCGACTATGGC. It yields the protein CASSEQGIDYG. The full CDR3 sequence reads CASSEQGIDYGYTF.

In its sample, this clone was seen many times. The sequenced fragment ends 3 residues before the CDR3 boundary, so the rest is inferred from the germline J gene. The chain combines TRBV10-3 with TRBJ1-3, with 7 bases aligning to TRBD1. Germline V gene data show CDR1 as ENHRY and CDR2 as SYGVKD. The CDR3 runs 14 residues. V shed 2 bases and J 4 bases; nucleotides not matched to a gene: 2. The DNA read from the CDR3 is TGTGCCATCAGTGAGGAGGGGGCCGGAAACACC. Its protein product is CAISEEGAGNT. The entire CDR3 reads CAISEEGAGNTIYF.

This clone has at least ten counts. Sequencing ends 3 residues short of the CDR3 end; the germline J gene provides the rest. This chain connects TRBV30 to TRBJ2-4; 9 bases map to TRBD1. Germline-derived CDR1 and CDR2 are GTSNPN and SVGIG (reference sequence). This CDR3 contains 15 residues. V shed 2 bases and J 9 bases; nucleotides not matched to a gene: 11. The CDR3 bases that were read are TGTGCCTGGAGTCGACCAGGACAGGGGAGTGGCATT. Protein product: CAWSRPGQGSGI. The whole CDR3 protein reads CAWSRPGQGSGIQYF.

The table lists this clone with many counts. The CDR3 is cut off 3 residues early in the read; its end comes from the germline J gene. The rearrangement joins TRBV7-9 to TRBJ2-5; TRBD2 agrees at 9 bases. J gave up 5 bases and V 3 bases, and 7 bases lay outside the gene matches. The germline V gene has CDR1 SEHNR and CDR2 FQNEAQ (reference sequence). This CDR3 has 15 amino acids. The DNA read from the CDR3 is TGTGCCAGCAGCTTCACCGCGGGGGGGCGTGAGACC. Its protein product is CASSFTAGGRET. The whole CDR3 protein reads CASSFTAGGRETQYF.

This clone was observed a few times. The read is 3 residues too short to cover the CDR3 end, so that end is filled in from the germline J gene. This sequence joins TRBV7-2 and TRBJ2-5; 11 bases fit TRBD2. CDR1 and CDR2 (germline): SGHTA, FQGNSA. This CDR3 has 15 residues. V trimming: 1 base; J trimming: 3 bases; junction bases outside the gene matches: 1. CDR3 residues: CASSLVAGGKETQYF. CDR3 DNA, as far as it was read: TGTGCCAGCAGCTTAGTAGCGGGGGGGAAAGAGACC.